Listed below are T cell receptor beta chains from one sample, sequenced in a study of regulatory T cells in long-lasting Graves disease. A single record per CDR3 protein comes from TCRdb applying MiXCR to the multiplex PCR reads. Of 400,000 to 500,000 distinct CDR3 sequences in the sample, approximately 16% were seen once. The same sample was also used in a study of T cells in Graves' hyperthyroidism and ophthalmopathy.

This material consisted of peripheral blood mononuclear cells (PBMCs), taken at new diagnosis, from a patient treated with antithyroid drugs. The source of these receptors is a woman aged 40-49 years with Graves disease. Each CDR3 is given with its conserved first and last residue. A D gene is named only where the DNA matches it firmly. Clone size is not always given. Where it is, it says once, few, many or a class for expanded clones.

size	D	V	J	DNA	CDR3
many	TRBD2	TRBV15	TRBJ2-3	TGTGCCACCAGCAGAGAAGTCACGGGAGGGCCAGCAGATACGCAGTATTTT	CATSREVTGGPADTQYF
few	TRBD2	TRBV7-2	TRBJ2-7	TGTGCCAGCAGCTTAGGTATGGGGGGGACCTACGAGCAGTACTTC	CASSLGMGGTYEQYF
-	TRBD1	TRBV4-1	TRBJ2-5	TGCGCCAGCAGCCCTCGGACAGGGACAGCCGCCCAAGAGACCCAGTACTTC	CASSPRTGTAAQETQYF
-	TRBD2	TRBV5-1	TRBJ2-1	TGCGCCAGCAGCTTGAAAGGGTGGGAGGGCATTGTTAATGAGCAGTTCTTC	CASSLKGWEGIVNEQFF
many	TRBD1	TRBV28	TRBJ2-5	TGTGCCAGCAGACAGGGGGCCGAAGAGACCCAGTACTTC	CASRQGAEETQYF
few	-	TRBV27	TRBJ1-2	TGTGCCAGCCAATCTTATGGCGCGGACAACTATGGCTACACCTTC	CASQSYGADNYGYTF
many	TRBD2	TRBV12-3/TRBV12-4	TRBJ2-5	TGTGCCAGCAGTGCCGGACTAGCGGGAGGCCAAGAGACCCAGTACTTC	CASSAGLAGGQETQYF
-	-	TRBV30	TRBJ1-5	TGTGCCTGGAGTGTCCGGGTGAGTCAGCCCCAGCATTTT	CAWSVRVSQPQHF
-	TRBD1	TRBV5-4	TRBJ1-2	TGTGCCAGCAGCTCAGTGACAGGGGCGGATTATGGCTACACCTTC	CASSSVTGADYGYTF
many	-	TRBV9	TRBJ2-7	TGTGCCAGCAGCCCATCCGGACGGAACCTGGAACAGTACTTC	CASSPSGRNLEQYF
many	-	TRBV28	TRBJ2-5	TGTGCCAGCCGGGACATCTGGGAGACCCAGTACTTC	CASRDIWETQYF
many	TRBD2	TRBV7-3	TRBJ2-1	TGTGCCAGCAGCCGGGGGGACTCCTACAATGAGCAGTTCTTC	CASSRGDSYNEQFF
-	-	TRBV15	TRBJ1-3	TGTGCCACCGAGCGTAACTCAGGGTCTGGAAACACCATATATTTT	CATERNSGSGNTIYF
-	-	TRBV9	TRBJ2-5	TGTGCCAGCAGCGCCTCCGGGTTTCAAGAGACCCAGTACTTC	CASSASGFQETQYF
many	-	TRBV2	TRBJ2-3	TGTGCCAGCAGTGTCCTGGACTTGGGCACAGATACGCAGTATTTT	CASSVLDLGTDTQYF
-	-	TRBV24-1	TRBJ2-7	TGTGCCACCAGTGGGGGCCGGGAGCAGTACTTC	CATSGGREQYF
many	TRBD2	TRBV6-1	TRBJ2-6	TGTGCCAGCACTAAACCCCGACTAGCGTCCCCGGCGGCTGGGGCCAACGTCCTGACTTTC	CASTKPRLASPAAGANVLTF